The next 3 T cell receptor beta chains were all read from a single sample in a study of blood T cell repertoires in COVID-19. The assay was immunoSEQ multiplex PCR, and TCRdb's table has in-frame clones only and misses some. The sample consists of under 250,000 clones, over 70% of them appearing once. Sample: peripheral blood. These TCRs come from a woman in her seventies with acute or convalescent COVID-19.

This clone has just a few counts. The chain joins TRBV30 to TRBJ1-3, with 9 bases aligning to TRBD1. J lost 3 bases, V lost 3 bases, and 3 bases had no gene match. Germline V gene lookup returns CDR1 GTSNPN and CDR2 SVGIG (reference sequence). CDR3 size: 14 residues. The CDR3 DNA reads TGTGCCTGGAGGGACAGGGGTGGTGGAAACACCATATATTTT. As protein: CAWRDRGGGNTIYF.

As for this clone: The sample carries other DNA sequences with the same CDR3. The CDR3 region is CASSTTGGADTEAFF. The DNA of the CDR3 is TGTGCCAGTAGTACTACAGGGGGAGCCGACACTGAAGCTTTCTTT. The chain has TRBV19 and TRBJ1-1; TRBD1 aligns across 8 bases. The J segment lost 3 bases and the V segment lost 4 bases, leaving 7 bases of the junction unmatched. This CDR3 comprises 15 residues. From germline, CDR1 is LNHDA and CDR2 SQIVND (reference sequence).

This chain connects TRBV7-3 to TRBJ2-1; maybe TRBD2 (5 bases). With 2 bases removed from V and 1 base from J, the gap between germline ends came to 12 bases. The CDR3 consists of 16 residues. Per the germline V gene, CDR1 is SGHTA and CDR2 is FQGTGA. The CDR3 is CASSLRPAASYNEQFF. DNA for the CDR3: TGTGCCAGCAGCTTACGACCAGCGGCTTCCTACAATGAGCAGTTCTTC.